Listed here are 29 T cell receptor beta chains from one sample, sequenced in a study of T cells in localized non-small cell lung cancer. Clones were sequenced by immunoSEQ multiplex PCR, and TCRdb holds only the in-frame ones, with some missing. Of about 1,600 clones in the sample, about 23% were seen once. The sequencing used normal lung tissue next to the tumor, collected before any cancer treatment. The receptors stem from a woman aged 35 to 75 with stage I lung adenocarcinoma.

This chain uses TRBV7-2 with TRBJ1-1, with D possibly TRBD1 on 5 matching bases. The CDR3 sequence is 13 residues long. The germline V gene has CDR1 SGHTA and CDR2 FQGNSA. V lost 8 bases and J lost 2, with 12 bases in between. The CDR3 is CASSWGINTEAFF. The CDR3 nucleotides are TGTGCCAGCTCCTGGGGGATAAACACTGAAGCTTTCTTT.

The chain joins TRBV12-5 to TRBJ1-3; unclear D gene. The CDR3 runs to 16 residues. V was clipped by 5 bases and J by 4 bases, with 18 bases between them. Germline V CDR1 and CDR2: LGHNT, FRNRAP. The DNA for the CDR3 is TGTGCTAGTGGTCCGGACGGCCCGCTTGGGGGAAACACCATATATTTT. Translated, it gives CASGPDGPLGGNTIYF.

This clone has a handful of counts. This sequence joins TRBV6-8 and TRBJ2-7; 7 bases align to TRBD2. V shed 0 bases, J shed 7 bases, and the junction held 9 bases outside the gene matches. This CDR3 comprises 15 residues. Germline-derived CDR1 and CDR2 are MNHGY and SAAAGT. The CDR3 coding sequence is TGTGCCAGCAGTTACTCTCGCGGGGGTGCGGGTGAGCAGTACTTC. Translation gives CASSYSRGGAGEQYF.

The V gene is TRBV30, the J gene TRBJ1-6, with TRBD1 identical over 8 bases. Germline CDR1 and CDR2: GTSNPN and SVGIG (reference sequence). This CDR3 contains 15 residues. V lost 3 bases to trimming and J lost 8 bases; unmatched junction nucleotides: 9. The CDR3 bases are TGTGCCTGGAGGATCCGGGACAGGTTCTATTCACCCCTCCACTTT. Translating it yields CAWRIRDRFYSPLHF.

This clone has just a few counts. This chain connects TRBV11-3 to TRBJ2-3; D is undetermined. Trimming stripped 3 bases from V and 4 bases from J, with 11 bases between. The germline V gene has CDR1 SGHNT and CDR2 YENEEA. This CDR3 contains 14 residues. The CDR3 DNA is TGTGCCAGCAGCTTCATGGCAGTTTCAGATACGCAGTATTTT. Amino acids: CASSFMAVSDTQYF.

The chain uses TRBV18 and TRBJ2-6; D remains ambiguous. Per the germline V gene, CDR1 is KGHSH and CDR2 is LQKENI. The CDR3 is made up of 15 amino acids. Trimming took 6 bases from V and 1 from J, leaving 10 bases between them. The CDR3 DNA sequence: TGTGCCAGCTCCGCCTTGGCTTCTGGGGCCAACGTCCTGACTTTC. Translation: CASSALASGANVLTF.

The chain is built from TRBV11-3 and TRBJ1-1; weak D call: TRBD1 (6 bases). The CDR3 covers 15 residues. Trimming took off 5 bases at V and 1 base at J, with 14 bases between the two ends. Per the germline V gene, CDR1 is SGHNT and CDR2 is YENEEA. The chain's CDR3 is CASSVRGAQNTEAFF. The CDR3 coding sequence is TGTGCCAGCAGCGTACGGGGGGCACAGAACACTGAAGCTTTCTTT.

Within the sample, this clone is large. The chain joins TRBV6-8 to TRBJ1-2; TRBD1 is a possible D gene (5 bases). The CDR3 contains 14 residues. V was clipped by 6 bases and J by 4 bases, with 15 bases between them. Per germline, CDR1 MNHGY and CDR2 SAAAGT. CDR3 nucleotide sequence: TGTGCCAGCAGGGACGGGTGGGGACCCTATGGCTACACCTTC. This sequence encodes CASRDGWGPYGYTF.

The chain has TRBV11-3 and TRBJ2-5; D is perhaps TRBD1 (5 bases). With 5 bases removed from V and 5 bases from J, the gap between germline ends came to 18 bases. This CDR3 region has 15 residues. The V gene's germline CDR1 is SGHNT and CDR2 YENEEA. The CDR3, as DNA: TGTGCCAGCAGCGAAGGGGCCCCCCTTTGGGAGACCCAGTACTTC. As protein: CASSEGAPLWETQYF.

This clone has a handful of counts. The chain links TRBV11-3 to TRBJ2-5; perhaps D is TRBD1 or TRBD2 (5 bases each). The CDR3 is 15 amino acids. Germline assignment: CDR1 SGHNT and CDR2 YENEEA. The germline V and J ends were trimmed by 5 bases and 5 bases, with 18 bases remaining between them. The CDR3 protein is CASSRDRTGGETQYF. The CDR3 DNA reads as TGTGCCAGCAGCCGGGACCGGACGGGTGGGGAGACCCAGTACTTC.

This clone is labeled large. The V call is TRBV9, the J call TRBJ1-1; D possibly corresponds to TRBD1 (5 bases). The V gene lost 5 bases and the J gene lost 1 base, with 12 bases spanning the gap. This CDR3 is built from 14 residues. Germline CDR1 is SGDLS and CDR2 is YYNGEE. In DNA, the CDR3 is TGTGCCAGCAGTTCTGTCGGGGGGAACACTGAAGCTTTCTTT. It translates to CASSSVGGNTEAFF.

The sample holds a few counts of this clone. The chain couples TRBV30 to TRBJ1-1; D gene ambiguous. With 3 bases removed from V and 10 bases from J, the gap between germline ends came to 18 bases. CDR3 size: 13 residues. Germline loops: CDR1 GTSNPN, CDR2 SVGIG (reference sequence). The CDR3 sequence: CAWRTSGFGGAFF. CDR3 sequence (DNA): TGTGCCTGGAGGACCTCGGGGTTCGGAGGAGCTTTCTTT.

This clone was observed a handful of times. The rearrangement links TRBV18 to TRBJ2-4, with D possibly being TRBD2 (5 bases). With 3 bases removed from V and 4 bases from J, the gap between germline ends came to 13 bases. This CDR3 contains 15 residues. Germline-derived CDR1 and CDR2 are KGHSH and LQKENI. CDR3 region: CASSPTGRGKNIQYF. Here the CDR3 DNA reads TGTGCCAGCTCACCGACCGGTAGAGGGAAAAACATTCAGTACTTC.

The chain uses TRBV19 and TRBJ2-2; no clear D. This CDR3 is built from 11 residues. The germline V gene encodes CDR1 LNHDA and CDR2 SQIVND (reference sequence). V lost 3 bases and J lost 9, with 5 bases in between. The CDR3 is CASSIGWELFF. The CDR3 bases are TGTGCCAGTAGTATCGGATGGGAGCTGTTTTTT.

By frequency in the sample, this clone is medium-sized. The gene calls are TRBV6-8 and TRBJ2-3; D gene unclear. The CDR3 loop spans 13 amino acids. Germline V gene sequence: CDR1 MNHGY, CDR2 SAAAGT. V was shortened by 5 bases and J by 4 bases, with 10 bases between the two germline ends. CDR3: CASSDGRADTQYF. The CDR3 nucleotides read TGTGCCAGCAGTGACGGTAGGGCAGATACGCAGTATTTT.

V is TRBV5-1 and J is TRBJ1-1, with 7 bases lining up with TRBD1. CDR1 is SGHRS, CDR2 YFSETQ, per germline. The CDR3 is 15 amino acids. The junction had 10 bases not matched to a gene; V was cut back by 3 bases and J by 5 bases. The CDR3 bases are TGCGCCAGCAGCTCACAAGCCACAGGGGTAACTGAAGCTTTCTTT. As protein: CASSSQATGVTEAFF.

The chain employs TRBV5-1 and TRBJ2-1; maybe TRBD2 (6 bases). Germline V gene sequence: CDR1 SGHRS, CDR2 YFSETQ. This CDR3 is 15 amino acids long. The V end was cut by 1 base, the J end by 2 bases, with 10 bases between. For the CDR3, the DNA is TGCGCCAGCAGCTTGACTGGGGAGGCCTACAATGAGCAGTTCTTC. Its translation: CASSLTGEAYNEQFF.

This clone was detected a few times. The gene calls are TRBV1 and TRBJ1-3; the D call of TRBD1 is as the table states it, not checked on the DNA. TRBV1 is a pseudogene locus. The CDR3 consists of 17 residues. CDR3 bases: TGCGCCAGCAGCGATACAGGGGGCGCATTTAGTGGAAACACCATATATTTT. Protein product: CASSDTGGAFSGNTIYF.

Within the sample, this clone is medium-sized (0.01 to 0.1%). CDR3 in amino acids: CASSLGPGTGVAETQYF. The CDR3 coding sequence is TGTGCCAGCAGCTTGGGGCCGGGGACGGGAGTAGCAGAGACCCAGTACTTC. The chain has TRBV11-3 and TRBJ2-5; possible D gene TRBD2, 6 bases. The CDR3 spans 17 residues. Trimming stripped 3 bases from V and 4 bases from J, with 21 bases between. The germline V gene has CDR1 SGHNT and CDR2 YENEEA. The whole variable domain, filled in from reference TRBV11-3 and TRBJ2-5, reads EAGVVQSPRYKIIEKKQPVAFWCNPISGHNTLYWYLQNLGQGPELLIRYENEEAVDDSQLPKDRFSAERLKGVDSTLKIQPAELGDSAVYLCASSLGPGTGVAETQYFGPGTRLLVL.

This clone was seen a handful of times. The gene calls are TRBV12-5 and TRBJ1-1; D uncertain. The CDR3 consists of 11 residues. CDR1 and CDR2 from the germline V gene are LGHNT and FRNRAP. The CDR3 DNA reads as TGTGCCAGCAACAGAAACACTGAAGCTTTCTTT. Translation: CASNRNTEAFF.

Only a few counts were recorded for this clone. The chain joins TRBV5-1 to TRBJ2-7; no reliable D call. Trimming took 0 bases from V and 0 from J, leaving 10 bases between them. The germline gives CDR1 SGHRS, CDR2 YFSETQ. The CDR3 covers 15 residues. This chain's CDR3 is CASSLVAQSSYEQYF. Written as DNA, the CDR3 is TGCGCCAGCAGCTTGGTAGCTCAGTCCTCCTACGAGCAGTACTTC.

The rearrangement links TRBV18 to TRBJ1-2, with TRBD1 as a possible D gene (6 bases). Germline-derived CDR1 and CDR2 are KGHSH and LQKENI. This CDR3 comprises 15 residues. Trimming took 5 bases from V and 7 from J, leaving 20 bases between them. The CDR3 region is CASSRAIAGVSGYTF. Written as DNA, the CDR3 is TGTGCCAGCTCAAGGGCAATTGCAGGGGTTAGTGGCTACACCTTC.

The chain combines TRBV18 with TRBJ2-5; no clear D. V shed 2 bases and J shed 3 bases, with 19 bases lying between them. Per germline, CDR1 KGHSH and CDR2 LQKENI. This CDR3 contains 17 residues. DNA for the CDR3: TGTGCCAGCTCACCAGAATCAGCCACGAGGTGGAAAGAGACCCAGTACTTC. Protein product: CASSPESATRWKETQYF.

The genes are TRBV25-1 and TRBJ1-1; D perhaps matches TRBD1 (6 bases). Germline CDR1 and CDR2: MGHDK and SYGVNS. Trimming stripped 0 bases from V and 6 bases from J, with 8 bases between. CDR3 size: 13 residues. The CDR3 here is CASSEYRGAEAFF. The DNA for the CDR3 is TGTGCCAGCAGTGAATATAGGGGGGCTGAAGCTTTCTTT. Full variable domain (outside the CDR3, taken from reference TRBV25-1 and TRBJ1-1): EADIYQTPRYLVIGTGKKITLECSQTMGHDKMYWYQQDPGMELHLIHYSYGVNSTEKGDLSSESTVSRIRTEHFPLTLESARPSHTSQYLCASSEYRGAEAFFGQGTRLTVV.

J is TRBJ2-5 and V is TRBV6-8; TRBD2 agrees at 11 bases. The trim removed 6 bases at V and 1 base at J, leaving 4 bases unmatched. The CDR3 contains 15 residues. Germline V gives CDR1 MNHGY, CDR2 SAAAGT. CDR3 in amino acids: CASRSSGGPQETQYF. CDR3 sequence (DNA): TGTGCCAGCAGATCTAGCGGGGGGCCCCAAGAGACCCAGTACTTC.

This clone is classed as medium-sized. This chain connects TRBV11-3 to TRBJ1-3, with a tentative D call TRBD1 (5 bases). The germline gives CDR1 SGHNT, CDR2 YENEEA. Trimming took off 2 bases at V and 4 bases at J, with 12 bases between the two ends. This CDR3 spans 15 amino acids. CDR3 DNA sequence: TGTGCCAGCAGCTTATCAAGGACACACGGAAACACCATATATTTT. Its protein is CASSLSRTHGNTIYF.

In this sample, this clone is medium-sized. This chain joins TRBV6-8 and TRBJ1-2, with a tentative D call TRBD1 (6 bases). Trimming took 2 bases from V and 9 from J, leaving 16 bases between them. Per germline, CDR1 MNHGY and CDR2 SAAAGT. This CDR3 is built from 14 residues. Here the CDR3 DNA reads TGTGCCAGCAGTTACGGTAGGGGGTCCTGGAGCTACACCTTC. Translated, it gives CASSYGRGSWSYTF.

The chain uses TRBV11-1 and TRBJ1-4, with D possibly TRBD1 on 6 matching bases. This CDR3 has 16 amino acids. V lost 2 bases to trimming and J lost 7 bases, with 17 bases between them. The V gene's germline CDR1 is SGHAT and CDR2 FQDESV (reference sequence). CDR3 sequence (DNA): TGTGCCAGCAGCTTAATTGGGAACAGGGTTGGTGAAAAACTGTTTTTT. Translation: CASSLIGNRVGEKLFF.

By share, this clone counts as large (0.1 to 1%). The J gene is TRBJ1-6, the V gene TRBV6-8; D remains ambiguous. CDR1 and CDR2 from the germline V gene are MNHGY and SAAAGT. The germline V and J ends were trimmed by 2 bases and 7 bases, with 6 bases remaining between them. The CDR3 has 13 amino acids. The CDR3 coding sequence is TGTGCCAGCAGTTACGGTGTAAATTCACCCCTCCACTTT. Translation: CASSYGVNSPLHF.